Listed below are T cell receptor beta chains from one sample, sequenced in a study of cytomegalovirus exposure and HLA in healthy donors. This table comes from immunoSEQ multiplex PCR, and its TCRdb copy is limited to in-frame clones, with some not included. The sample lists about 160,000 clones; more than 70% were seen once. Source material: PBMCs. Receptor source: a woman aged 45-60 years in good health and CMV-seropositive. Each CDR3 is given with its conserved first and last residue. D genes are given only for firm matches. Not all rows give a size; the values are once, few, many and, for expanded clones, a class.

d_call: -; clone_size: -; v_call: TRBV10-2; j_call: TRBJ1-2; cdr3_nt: TGCGCCAGCAGTGATGCGGAGTATGGCTACACCTTC; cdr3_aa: CASSDAEYGYTF
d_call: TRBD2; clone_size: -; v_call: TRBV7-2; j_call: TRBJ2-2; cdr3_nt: TGTGCCAGCAGCGGCGTAGCGGGAGGAGCGAACACCGGGGAGCTGTTTTTT; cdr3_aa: CASSGVAGGANTGELFF
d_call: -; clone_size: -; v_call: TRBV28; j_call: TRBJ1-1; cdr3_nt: TGTGCCAGCAGGGATGAACAGACCTACACTGAAGCTTTCTTT; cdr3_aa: CASRDEQTYTEAFF
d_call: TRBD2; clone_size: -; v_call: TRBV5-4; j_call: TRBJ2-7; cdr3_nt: TGTGCCAGCAGCCGAACTAGCGGGGCATCCTACGAGCAGTACTTC; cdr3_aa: CASSRTSGASYEQYF
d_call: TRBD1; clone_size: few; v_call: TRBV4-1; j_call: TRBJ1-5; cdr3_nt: TGCGCCAGCAGCCGAGGGACAGGGATCGGTCGCAATCAGCCCCAGCATTTT; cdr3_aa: CASSRGTGIGRNQPQHF
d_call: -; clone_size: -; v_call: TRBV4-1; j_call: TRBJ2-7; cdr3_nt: TGCGCCAGCAGCCGACCCGGACAATCCTACGAGCAGTACTTC; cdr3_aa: CASSRPGQSYEQYF
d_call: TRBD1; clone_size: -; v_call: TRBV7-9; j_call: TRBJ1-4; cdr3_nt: TGTGCCAGCAGCCGAACAGGGGGAACTAATGAAAAACTGTTTTTT; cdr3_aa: CASSRTGGTNEKLFF
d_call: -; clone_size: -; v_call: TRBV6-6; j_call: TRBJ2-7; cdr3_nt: TGTGCCAGCAGTTCAGGGATCTACGAGCAGTACTTC; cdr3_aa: CASSSGIYEQYF
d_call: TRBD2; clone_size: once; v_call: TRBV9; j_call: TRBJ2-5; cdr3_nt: TGTGCCAGCAGCGGTAGCGGGGGGGCCGGGGAGACCCAGTACTTC; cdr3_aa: CASSGSGGAGETQYF
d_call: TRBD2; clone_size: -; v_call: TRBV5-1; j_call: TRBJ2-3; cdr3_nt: TGCGCCAGCAAAACATCCCTAGCGGGTGGTCCCACAGATACGCAGTATTTT; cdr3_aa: CASKTSLAGGPTDTQYF
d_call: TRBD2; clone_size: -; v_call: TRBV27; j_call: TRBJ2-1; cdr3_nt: TGTGCCAGCAGTCTTACGCTAGCGGGAGCCTACAATGAGCAGTTCTTC; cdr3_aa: CASSLTLAGAYNEQFF
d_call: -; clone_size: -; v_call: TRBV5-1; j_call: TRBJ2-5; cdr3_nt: TGCGCCAGCAGCTTGGGACAGCCCCTAGAGACCCAGTACTTC; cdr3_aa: CASSLGQPLETQYF
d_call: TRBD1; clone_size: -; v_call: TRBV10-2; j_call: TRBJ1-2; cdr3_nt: TGCGCCAGCGGGACAGCTAACTATGGCTACACCTTC; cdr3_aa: CASGTANYGYTF
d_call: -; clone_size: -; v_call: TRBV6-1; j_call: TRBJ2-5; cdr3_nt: TGTGCCAGCAGTGAGGTACAGGGTAGGCAAGAGACCCAGTACTTC; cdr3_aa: CASSEVQGRQETQYF
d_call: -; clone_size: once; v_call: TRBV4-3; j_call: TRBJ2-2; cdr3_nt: TGCGCCAGCAGCCAAGACAAGGAGATCGGGGAGCTGTTTTTT; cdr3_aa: CASSQDKEIGELFF
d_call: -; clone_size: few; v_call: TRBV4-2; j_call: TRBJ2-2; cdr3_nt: TGTGCCAGCAGCCAAAGCGGACCCGGGGGCACCGGGGAGCTGTTTTTT; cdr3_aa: CASSQSGPGGTGELFF
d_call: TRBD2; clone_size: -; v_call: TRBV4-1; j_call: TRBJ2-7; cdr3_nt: TGCGCCAGCAGCCAAGCATCTAGCGGGAGGGTCTACGAGCAGTACTTC; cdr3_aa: CASSQASSGRVYEQYF
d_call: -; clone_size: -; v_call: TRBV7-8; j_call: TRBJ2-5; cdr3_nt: TGTGCCAGCAGCTTACTCTCATCCGGGATGGGAGAGACCCAGTACTTC; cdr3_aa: CASSLLSSGMGETQYF
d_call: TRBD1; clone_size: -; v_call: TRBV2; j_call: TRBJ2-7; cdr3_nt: TGTGCCAGCAGTGACCCGGGACAGGGGGCGTACGAGCAGTACTTC; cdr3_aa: CASSDPGQGAYEQYF
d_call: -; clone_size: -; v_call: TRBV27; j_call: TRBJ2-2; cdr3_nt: TGTGCCAGCAGTCCCCAGACTAGTTTCCCCGGGGAGCTGTTTTTT; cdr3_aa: CASSPQTSFPGELFF
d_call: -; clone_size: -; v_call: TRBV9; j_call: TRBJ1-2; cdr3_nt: TGTGCCAGCAGCCCCACCCACGCGGGGGGCGAAGGCTACACCTTC; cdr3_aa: CASSPTHAGGEGYTF
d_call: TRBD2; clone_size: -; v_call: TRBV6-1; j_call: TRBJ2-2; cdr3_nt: TGTGCCAGCAGTGAACAAAAGCTAGCGGGAGCTCCCGGGGAGCTGTTTTTT; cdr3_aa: CASSEQKLAGAPGELFF
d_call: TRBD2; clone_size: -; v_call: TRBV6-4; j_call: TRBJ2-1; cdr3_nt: TGTGCCAGCAGTGTACTAGCGGGGACCTACAATGAGCAGTTCTTC; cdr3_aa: CASSVLAGTYNEQFF
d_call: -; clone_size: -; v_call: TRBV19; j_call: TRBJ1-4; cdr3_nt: TGTGCCAGCCAGGGTTTAGGTGAAAAACTGTTTTTT; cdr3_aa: CASQGLGEKLFF
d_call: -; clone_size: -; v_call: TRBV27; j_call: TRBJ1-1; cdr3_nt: TGTGCCAGCAGCCTCCGGGGGAACACTGAAGCTTTCTTT; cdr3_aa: CASSLRGNTEAFF
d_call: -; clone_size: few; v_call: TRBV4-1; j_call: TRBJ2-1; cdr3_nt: TGCGCCAGCAGCCAAGAGGGCGGGGGCGTCGACAATGAGCAGTTCTTC; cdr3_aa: CASSQEGGGVDNEQFF
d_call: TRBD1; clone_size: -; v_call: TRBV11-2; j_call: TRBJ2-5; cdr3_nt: TGTGCCAGCAGCTTGGGGACAGGGAGTTTTGAGACCCAGTACTTC; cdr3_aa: CASSLGTGSFETQYF
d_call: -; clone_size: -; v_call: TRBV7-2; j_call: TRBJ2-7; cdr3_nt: TGTGCCAGCAGCTTAGCGGGAGCCTTCGACGAGCAGTACTTC; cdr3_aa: CASSLAGAFDEQYF
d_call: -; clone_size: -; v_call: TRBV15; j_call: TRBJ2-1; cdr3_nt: TGTGCCACCAGCAGAGATAATTTGGGAGTGGGCAATGAGCAGTTCTTC; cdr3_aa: CATSRDNLGVGNEQFF
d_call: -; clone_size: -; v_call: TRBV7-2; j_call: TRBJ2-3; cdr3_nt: TGTGCCAGCAGCCACCGAGGGACTCTGAAACGCGCAGATACGCAGTATTTT; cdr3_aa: CASSHRGTLKRADTQYF
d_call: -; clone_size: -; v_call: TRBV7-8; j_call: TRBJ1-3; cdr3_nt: TGTGCCAGCAGCTCTCCGACAGCAAGTTATGGAAACACCATATATTTT; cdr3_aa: CASSSPTASYGNTIYF
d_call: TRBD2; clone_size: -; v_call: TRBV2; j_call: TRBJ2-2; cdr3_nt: TGTGCCAGCATCCCGGGACTAGGCCTTCTACTAAACACCGGGGAGCTGTTTTTT; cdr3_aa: CASIPGLGLLLNTGELFF
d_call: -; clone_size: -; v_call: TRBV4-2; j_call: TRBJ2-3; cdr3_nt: TGTGCCAGCAGCCAAATGGGCGAGGGCCTCAAAGGAACAGATACGCAGTATTTT; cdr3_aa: CASSQMGEGLKGTDTQYF
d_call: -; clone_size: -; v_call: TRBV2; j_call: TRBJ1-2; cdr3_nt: TGTGCCAGCACTAGACTGAGGGGCTACACCTTC; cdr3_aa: CASTRLRGYTF
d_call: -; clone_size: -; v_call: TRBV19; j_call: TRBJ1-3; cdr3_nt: TGTGCCAGTAGCGCAATACAGGGCTCTGGAAACACCATATATTTT; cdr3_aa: CASSAIQGSGNTIYF
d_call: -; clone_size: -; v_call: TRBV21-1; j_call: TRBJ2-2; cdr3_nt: TGTGCCAGCAGCAAAATGTATTCAGGACTAGCGCGAATCCCCAACACCGGGGAGCTGTTTTTT; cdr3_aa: CASSKMYSGLARIPNTGELFF
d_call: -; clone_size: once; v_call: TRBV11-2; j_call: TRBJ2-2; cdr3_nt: TGTGCCAGCAGCCTGCGACAGCAGAACACCGGGGAGCTGTTTTTT; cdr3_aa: CASSLRQQNTGELFF
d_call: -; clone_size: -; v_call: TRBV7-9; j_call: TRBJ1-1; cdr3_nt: TGTTCCAGCAGCTTCGGTGACGGACTTCACACTGAAGCTTTCTTT; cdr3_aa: CSSSFGDGLHTEAFF
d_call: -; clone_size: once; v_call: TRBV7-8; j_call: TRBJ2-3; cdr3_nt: TGTGCCAGCAGCCTATTGGAGGGTAGCACAGATACGCAGTATTTT; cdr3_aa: CASSLLEGSTDTQYF
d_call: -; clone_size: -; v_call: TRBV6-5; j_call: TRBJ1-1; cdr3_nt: TGTGCCAGCAGTTACTCGAGTTTGAACACTGAAGCTTTCTTT; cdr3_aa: CASSYSSLNTEAFF
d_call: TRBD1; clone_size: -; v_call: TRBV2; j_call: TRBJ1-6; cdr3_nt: TGTGCCAGCAGTTATATCCGGGACAGGGGCTCCTATAATTCACCCCTCCACTTT; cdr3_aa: CASSYIRDRGSYNSPLHF
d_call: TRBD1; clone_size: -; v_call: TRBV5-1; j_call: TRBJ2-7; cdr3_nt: TGCGCCAGCAGCTTGTCCACGGGACAGGGCCCCTACGAGCAGTACTTC; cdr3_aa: CASSLSTGQGPYEQYF
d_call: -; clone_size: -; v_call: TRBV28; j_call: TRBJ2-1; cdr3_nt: TGTGCCTCACTCAGGTCCTACAATGAGCAGTTCTTC; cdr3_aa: CASLRSYNEQFF
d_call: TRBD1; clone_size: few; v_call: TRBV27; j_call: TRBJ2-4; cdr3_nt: TGTGCCAGCAGTTTGGGGACAGGGTACGAGGGACTAGCCAAAAACATTCAGTACTTC; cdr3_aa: CASSLGTGYEGLAKNIQYF
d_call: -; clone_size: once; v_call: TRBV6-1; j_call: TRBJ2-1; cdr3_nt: TGTGCCAGCAGTGGTACAGGGTTCGGCTCCTACAATGAGCAGTTCTTC; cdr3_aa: CASSGTGFGSYNEQFF
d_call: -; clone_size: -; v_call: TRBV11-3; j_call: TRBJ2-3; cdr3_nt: TGTGCCAGCAGCTTGGAAGAGGCAGATACGCAGTATTTT; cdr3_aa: CASSLEEADTQYF
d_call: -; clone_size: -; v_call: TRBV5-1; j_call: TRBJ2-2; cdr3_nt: TGCGCCAGCACCGTCGGCAGGGCAGGGAACACCGGGGAGCTGTTTTTT; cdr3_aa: CASTVGRAGNTGELFF
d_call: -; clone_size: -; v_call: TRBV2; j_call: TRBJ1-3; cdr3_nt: TGTGCCAGCAGCGACGGGAGCACCATATATTTT; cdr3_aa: CASSDGSTIYF
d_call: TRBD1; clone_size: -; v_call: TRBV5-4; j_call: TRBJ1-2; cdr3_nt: TGTGCCGGCAGCTTGTCAGGGGGAAGGTCTAACTATGGCTACACCTTC; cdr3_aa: CAGSLSGGRSNYGYTF
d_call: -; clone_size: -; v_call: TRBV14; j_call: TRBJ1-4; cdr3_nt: TGTGCCAGCAGCCAATTAGGGGCCGCCGAAAAACTGTTTTTT; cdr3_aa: CASSQLGAAEKLFF
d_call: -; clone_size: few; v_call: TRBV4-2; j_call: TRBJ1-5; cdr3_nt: TGTGCCAGCAGCCAAGAAGCCAAGTCATATAGCAATCAGCCCCAGCATTTT; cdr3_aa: CASSQEAKSYSNQPQHF
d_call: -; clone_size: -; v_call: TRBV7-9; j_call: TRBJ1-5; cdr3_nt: TGTGCCAGCAGCTTGAGTCAGGGCCAGCCCCAGCATTTT; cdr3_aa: CASSLSQGQPQHF
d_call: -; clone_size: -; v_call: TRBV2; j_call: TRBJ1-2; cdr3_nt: TGTGCCACCCAGCGGGGGGCCCATGGCTACACCTTC; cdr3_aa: CATQRGAHGYTF
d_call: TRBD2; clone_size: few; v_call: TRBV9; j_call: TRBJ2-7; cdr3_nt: TGTGCCAGCAGCCCACACGCCCTAGCGGGAGAAGGCGTGCAGTACTTC; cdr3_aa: CASSPHALAGEGVQYF
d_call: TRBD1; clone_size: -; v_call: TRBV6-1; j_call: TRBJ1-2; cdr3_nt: TGTGCCCTAGAGGCCCTGACAGGGACCTATGGCTACACCTTC; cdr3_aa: CALEALTGTYGYTF